The rows below give T cell receptor beta chains drawn from one sample of a study of cytomegalovirus exposure and HLA in healthy donors. Clones were sequenced by immunoSEQ multiplex PCR, and TCRdb holds only the in-frame ones, with some missing. This sample yields over 75,000 clones, of which around three quarters are seen a single time; more than 2.5% belongs to the top ten. The specimen was PBMCs. Receptor source: a male donor in good health and CMV-seropositive. CDR3s include the opening cysteine and the closing phenylalanine or tryptophan. The order of the fields is V gene, D gene, clone size, J gene, CDR3 protein, CDR3 DNA. A D gene is named only where the DNA matches it firmly. Where a row states a size, it is once, few, many or the class of an expanded clone; other rows omit it.

v_call: TRBV6-6
d_call: .
clone_size: .
j_call: TRBJ2-7
cdr3_aa: CASSRTQGGEQYF
cdr3_nt: TGTGCCAGCAGCCGTACGCAGGGTGGTGAGCAGTACTTC

v_call: TRBV6-5
d_call: TRBD1
clone_size: .
j_call: TRBJ1-2
cdr3_aa: CASRGTGLYGYTF
cdr3_nt: TGTGCCAGCAGGGGGACAGGCCTCTATGGCTACACCTTC

v_call: TRBV6-5
d_call: .
clone_size: .
j_call: TRBJ1-1
cdr3_aa: CASSPGWTEAFF
cdr3_nt: TGTGCCAGCAGCCCAGGATGGACTGAAGCTTTCTTT

v_call: TRBV30
d_call: .
clone_size: .
j_call: TRBJ1-2
cdr3_aa: CAWSLSSNYGYTF
cdr3_nt: TGTGCCTGGAGTCTTAGCTCTAACTATGGCTACACCTTC

v_call: TRBV2
d_call: .
clone_size: few
j_call: TRBJ1-1
cdr3_aa: CASRAPPGMNTEAFF
cdr3_nt: TGTGCCAGCAGGGCCCCACCGGGGATGAACACTGAAGCTTTCTTT

v_call: TRBV6-5
d_call: .
clone_size: .
j_call: TRBJ1-2
cdr3_aa: CASSPDRIGYTF
cdr3_nt: TGTGCCAGCAGTCCTGACAGGATCGGCTACACCTTC

v_call: TRBV18
d_call: TRBD1
clone_size: .
j_call: TRBJ1-1
cdr3_aa: CASSPSTGVNTEAFF
cdr3_nt: TGTGCCAGCTCACCCTCGACAGGGGTGAACACTGAAGCTTTCTTT

v_call: TRBV5-1
d_call: .
clone_size: .
j_call: TRBJ2-1
cdr3_aa: CASSLGGQGSYNEQFF
cdr3_nt: TGCGCCAGCAGCTTGGGTGGGCAGGGTTCCTACAATGAGCAGTTCTTC

v_call: TRBV19
d_call: TRBD1
clone_size: .
j_call: TRBJ2-7
cdr3_aa: CASRNTGAATYEQYF
cdr3_nt: TGTGCCAGTAGGAATACAGGGGCCGCCACCTACGAGCAGTACTTC

v_call: TRBV10-3
d_call: .
clone_size: .
j_call: TRBJ2-2
cdr3_aa: CAIPGLSNTGELFF
cdr3_nt: TGTGCCATCCCGGGACTCTCGAACACCGGGGAGCTGTTTTTT

v_call: TRBV7-2
d_call: TRBD2
clone_size: .
j_call: TRBJ2-7
cdr3_aa: CASSPLGGGYEQYF
cdr3_nt: TGTGCCAGCAGCCCTCTGGGGGGGGGCTACGAGCAGTACTTC

v_call: TRBV27
d_call: TRBD1
clone_size: few
j_call: TRBJ2-7
cdr3_aa: CASSLLGQPSYEQYF
cdr3_nt: TGTGCCAGCAGTTTACTGGGACAGCCCTCCTACGAGCAGTACTTC

v_call: TRBV4-2
d_call: TRBD2
clone_size: .
j_call: TRBJ2-7
cdr3_aa: CASSQDQASGIIEQYF
cdr3_nt: TGTGCCAGCAGCCAAGATCAGGCTAGCGGAATTATCGAGCAGTACTTC

v_call: TRBV5-6
d_call: TRBD2
clone_size: .
j_call: TRBJ2-7
cdr3_aa: CASSLGPGLQTYEQYF
cdr3_nt: TGTGCCAGCAGCTTAGGTCCGGGACTACAAACCTACGAGCAGTACTTC

v_call: TRBV2
d_call: TRBD1
clone_size: .
j_call: TRBJ2-5
cdr3_aa: CASNRQGQETQYF
cdr3_nt: TGTGCCAGCAATAGACAGGGACAAGAGACCCAGTACTTC

v_call: TRBV12-5
d_call: .
clone_size: few
j_call: TRBJ1-3
cdr3_aa: CAILSGNTIYF
cdr3_nt: TGTGCTATTCTATCAGGAAACACCATATATTTT

v_call: TRBV19
d_call: TRBD1
clone_size: .
j_call: TRBJ1-5
cdr3_aa: CASSWDRHSNQPQHF
cdr3_nt: TGTGCCAGTAGTTGGGACAGGCATAGCAATCAGCCCCAGCATTTT

v_call: TRBV27
d_call: .
clone_size: .
j_call: TRBJ2-3
cdr3_aa: CASSLLGADTQYF
cdr3_nt: TGTGCCAGCAGTTTGCTCGGGGCAGATACGCAGTATTTT

v_call: TRBV6-1
d_call: .
clone_size: few
j_call: TRBJ1-1
cdr3_aa: CASGRGLEAFF
cdr3_nt: TGTGCCAGCGGTCGGGGGTTGGAAGCTTTCTTT

v_call: TRBV10-1
d_call: .
clone_size: few
j_call: TRBJ1-4
cdr3_aa: CASSEGRGEKLFF
cdr3_nt: TGCGCCAGCAGTGAGGGCAGAGGCGAAAAACTGTTTTTT

v_call: TRBV11-3
d_call: .
clone_size: .
j_call: TRBJ2-7
cdr3_aa: CASSPSPPGDSYEQYF
cdr3_nt: TGTGCCAGCAGCCCTTCCCCCCCGGGGGACTCCTACGAGCAGTACTTC

v_call: TRBV5-1
d_call: TRBD2
clone_size: .
j_call: TRBJ2-7
cdr3_aa: CASFQTSGGTPVHEQYF
cdr3_nt: TGCGCCAGTTTCCAAACTAGCGGGGGGACCCCGGTCCACGAGCAGTACTTC

v_call: TRBV4-1
d_call: TRBD1
clone_size: .
j_call: TRBJ1-2
cdr3_aa: CASSSGQGDYGYTF
cdr3_nt: TGCGCCAGCAGTTCCGGACAGGGTGACTATGGCTACACCTTC

v_call: TRBV19
d_call: TRBD1
clone_size: .
j_call: TRBJ1-5
cdr3_aa: CASSPVTGGSWQPQHF
cdr3_nt: TGTGCCAGTAGCCCGGTGACAGGGGGAAGTTGGCAGCCCCAGCATTTT

v_call: TRBV6-6
d_call: TRBD1
clone_size: .
j_call: TRBJ1-2
cdr3_aa: CASSTPDRERDGYTF
cdr3_nt: TGTGCCAGCAGTACTCCAGACAGGGAGCGAGATGGCTACACCTTC

v_call: TRBV9
d_call: .
clone_size: .
j_call: TRBJ1-2
cdr3_aa: CASSPRRRQAENYGYTF
cdr3_nt: TGTGCCAGCAGCCCACGCCGGCGACAGGCGGAAAACTATGGCTACACCTTC

v_call: TRBV27
d_call: .
clone_size: .
j_call: TRBJ1-5
cdr3_aa: CASSFQGSNQPQHF
cdr3_nt: TGTGCCAGCAGTTTCCAGGGTAGCAATCAGCCCCAGCATTTT

v_call: TRBV27
d_call: .
clone_size: .
j_call: TRBJ2-7
cdr3_aa: CASSPTGYEQYF
cdr3_nt: TGTGCCAGCAGCCCAACAGGGTACGAGCAGTACTTC

v_call: TRBV25-1
d_call: TRBD1
clone_size: .
j_call: TRBJ2-7
cdr3_aa: CASSTTGTAYYEQYF
cdr3_nt: TGTGCCAGCAGTACCACCGGGACAGCCTACTACGAGCAGTACTTC

v_call: TRBV5-1
d_call: .
clone_size: .
j_call: TRBJ1-1
cdr3_aa: CASSEQGMNTEAFF
cdr3_nt: TGCGCCAGCAGCGAACAGGGCATGAACACTGAAGCTTTCTTT

v_call: TRBV6-6
d_call: TRBD1
clone_size: once
j_call: TRBJ1-1
cdr3_aa: CATADRAENTEAFF
cdr3_nt: TGTGCCACGGCCGACAGGGCGGAAAACACTGAAGCTTTCTTT

v_call: TRBV7-9
d_call: .
clone_size: .
j_call: TRBJ1-1
cdr3_aa: CASSSRGNTEAFF
cdr3_nt: TGTGCCAGCAGCTCCAGGGGGAACACTGAAGCTTTCTTT

v_call: TRBV30
d_call: .
clone_size: .
j_call: TRBJ1-1
cdr3_aa: CAWADRNTEAFF
cdr3_nt: TGTGCCTGGGCGGACAGGAACACTGAAGCTTTCTTT

v_call: TRBV10-3
d_call: TRBD2
clone_size: .
j_call: TRBJ2-7
cdr3_aa: CAISVDSGATYEQYF
cdr3_nt: TGTGCCATCAGTGTGGATAGCGGGGCAACCTACGAGCAGTACTTC

v_call: TRBV18
d_call: .
clone_size: .
j_call: TRBJ1-2
cdr3_aa: CASSAGLQLYGYTF
cdr3_nt: TGTGCCAGCTCAGCGGGTCTACAGCTGTATGGCTACACCTTC

v_call: TRBV5-6
d_call: TRBD2
clone_size: once
j_call: TRBJ2-4
cdr3_aa: CASSQGLQKAKNIQYF
cdr3_nt: TGTGCCAGCAGCCAGGGACTACAGAAAGCCAAAAACATTCAGTACTTC

v_call: TRBV6-5
d_call: .
clone_size: .
j_call: TRBJ2-5
cdr3_aa: CASTRRGMGETQYF
cdr3_nt: TGTGCCAGCACACGCAGGGGAATGGGAGAGACCCAGTACTTC

v_call: TRBV4-3
d_call: .
clone_size: few
j_call: TRBJ1-6
cdr3_aa: CASSQDFGGLNSSPLHF
cdr3_nt: TGCGCCAGCAGCCAAGATTTCGGGGGTTTGAATTCTTCACCCCTCCACTTT

v_call: TRBV6-5
d_call: .
clone_size: .
j_call: TRBJ2-7
cdr3_aa: CASSLAGLTGEQYF
cdr3_nt: TGTGCCAGCAGTCTTGCCGGGTTGACTGGAGAGCAGTACTTC

v_call: TRBV4-2
d_call: TRBD1
clone_size: few
j_call: TRBJ2-1
cdr3_aa: CASSNRQGGLDEQFF
cdr3_nt: TGTGCCAGCAGCAATCGACAGGGGGGTTTAGATGAGCAGTTCTTC

v_call: TRBV7-9
d_call: .
clone_size: .
j_call: TRBJ1-1
cdr3_aa: CASSLNPGTEAFF
cdr3_nt: TGTGCCAGCAGCTTGAATCCGGGCACTGAAGCTTTCTTT

v_call: TRBV19
d_call: .
clone_size: .
j_call: TRBJ1-6
cdr3_aa: CASSIGDSGDSYNSPLHF
cdr3_nt: TGTGCCAGTAGTATAGGCGATTCAGGGGACTCCTATAATTCACCCCTCCACTTT

v_call: TRBV30
d_call: TRBD1
clone_size: .
j_call: TRBJ1-2
cdr3_aa: CAWTGGYYGYTF
cdr3_nt: TGTGCCTGGACAGGGGGTTATTATGGCTACACCTTC

v_call: TRBV7-2
d_call: TRBD1
clone_size: .
j_call: TRBJ2-7
cdr3_aa: CASSFHGTGGYEQYF
cdr3_nt: TGTGCCAGCAGCTTCCATGGGACAGGGGGCTACGAGCAGTACTTC

v_call: TRBV15
d_call: TRBD2
clone_size: .
j_call: TRBJ2-3
cdr3_aa: CVTSRDPHGGAEDTQYF
cdr3_nt: TGTGTCACCAGCAGAGATCCCCACGGGGGGGCCGAAGATACGCAGTATTTT

v_call: TRBV7-2
d_call: .
clone_size: once
j_call: TRBJ2-1
cdr3_aa: CASSLGPGGNEQFF
cdr3_nt: TGTGCCAGCAGCTTGGGACCAGGGGGGAATGAGCAGTTCTTC